Presented here are 21 T cell receptor beta chains from one specimen sequenced in a study of blood T cells in healthy people across ages. Then a second PCR, running roughly 7 to 11 cycles, was carried out with a sample-barcoded 5' primer and a J-beta primer mix. MiXCR, run by TCRdb on the 5' RACE reads, gives a single entry per CDR3 protein. The repertoire has roughly 2 million distinct CDR3 sequences, less than 50% of them found once; the top ten carry over 2%. Material: blood. These receptors all come from a woman between 35 and 50 years old in good health.

The V call is TRBV2, the J call TRBJ2-5; D is perhaps TRBD2 (6 bases). TRBJ2-4 explains the end of the DNA better; the J call may be wrong. Per the germline V gene, CDR1 is SNHLY and CDR2 is FYNNEI. The CDR3 runs to 12 residues. CDR3 sequence (DNA): TGTGCCAGCAAAACCGGGGGTGACATTCAGTACTTC. Its translation: CASKTGGDIQYF.

The chain is built from TRBV21-1 and TRBJ2-3; TRBD2 is taken as the D call from the table, unchecked against the DNA. TRBV21-1 is a known pseudogene. This CDR3 comprises 19 residues. CDR3 region: CASSKPTPPAGASTDTQYF. CDR3 nucleotide sequence: TGTGCCAGCAGCAAACCGACCCCGCCCGCGGGGGCGAGCACAGATACGCAGTATTTT.

This chain uses TRBV3-1 with TRBJ2-5; D may correspond to TRBD1 or TRBD2 (5 bases each). Germline CDR1 and CDR2: LGHDT and YNNKEL (reference sequence). CDR3 length: 12 amino acids. V shed 3 bases and J shed 13 bases, with 15 bases lying between them. CDR3 sequence (DNA): TGTGCCAGCAGCCACCCCGAGGGGCCCCCGTACTTC. Translation: CASSHPEGPPYF.

This clonotype has only a few counts. The chain combines TRBV9 with TRBJ2-5; possibly TRBD2 for D (5 bases). Germline V gene sequence: CDR1 SGDLS, CDR2 YYNGEE. This CDR3 is built from 14 residues. Trimming removed 6 bases at V and 2 bases at J, with 14 bases between. The CDR3 sequence is CASNSGGGQETQYF. The CDR3 DNA follows: TGTGCCAGCAATTCCGGAGGAGGACAAGAGACCCAGTACTTC. Using reference TRBV9 and TRBJ2-5 for the parts outside the CDR3, the full variable domain is DSGVTQTPKHLITATGQRVTLRCSPRSGDLSVYWYQQSLDQGLQFLIQYYNGEERAKGNILERFSAQQFPDLHSELNLSSLELGDSALYFCASNSGGGQETQYFGPGTRLLVL.

The chain recombines TRBV27 with TRBJ2-5; no definite D call. The V gene lost 3 bases and the J gene lost 0 bases, with 8 bases spanning the gap. This CDR3 is built from 14 residues. From germline, CDR1 is MNHEY and CDR2 SMNVEV (reference sequence). The CDR3 region is CASSLLDHQETQYF. DNA of the CDR3: TGTGCCAGCAGTTTGCTCGACCACCAAGAGACCCAGTACTTC.

This clonotype appeared a few times. The CDR3 sequence is CASSPIGLGDRDTQYF. The DNA for the CDR3 is TGTGCCAGCAGCCCAATCGGACTAGGTGATAGGGATACGCAGTATTTT. The chain combines TRBV13 with TRBJ2-3, with TRBD2 matching over 7 bases. Germline assignment: CDR1 PRHDT and CDR2 FYEKMQ (reference sequence). With V trimmed by 5 bases and J by 6 bases, 14 bases remained unmatched. The CDR3 runs 16 residues.

The chain links TRBV20-1 to TRBJ1-6, with D possibly matching TRBD1 (5 bases). Deletions cut 3 bases from V and 8 bases from J, with 11 bases between. This CDR3 region has 13 residues. Per the germline V gene, CDR1 is DFQATT and CDR2 is SNEGSKA (reference sequence). The CDR3 DNA follows: TGCAGTGCTAGGGGGACCCCGGATTCACCCCTCCACTTT. Protein product: CSARGTPDSPLHF.

The chain joins TRBV28 to TRBJ1-6; maybe TRBD1 (6 bases). The germline gives CDR1 MDHEN, CDR2 SYDVKM. The CDR3 is 13 amino acids. V shed 6 bases and J shed 10 bases, with 13 bases lying between them. The CDR3 DNA sequence: TGTGCCAGCAGCCCGGGGGGCCGGTCACCCCTCCACTTT. Translation gives CASSPGGRSPLHF.

V gene TRBV7-2 combines with J gene TRBJ2-7, with 7 nucleotides matching TRBD2. Gene TRBJ2-5 matches the end of the DNA better, so the J call may be wrong. CDR1 is SGHTA, CDR2 FQGNSA, per germline. This CDR3 is built from 17 residues. The CDR3 bases are TGTGCCAGCAGCTTCGAGAGGGCTAGCGGAGGAAGAGAGACCCAGTACTTC. It translates to CASSFERASGGRETQYF.

The sample holds a few counts of this clonotype. This chain links TRBV7-2 with TRBJ2-3; perhaps TRBD2 as D (5 bases). The germline V gene has CDR1 SGHTA and CDR2 FQGNSA. This CDR3 is 14 amino acids long. The ends were cut back, 5 bases at V and 6 bases at J, with 15 bases in the middle. CDR3 protein: CASSPEARVDTQYF. The DNA of the CDR3 is TGTGCCAGCAGCCCGGAAGCGAGGGTGGATACGCAGTATTTT.

The rearrangement links TRBV7-2 to TRBJ2-1; D may correspond to TRBD1 or TRBD2 (6 bases each). The CDR3 length is 15 residues. Germline V lookup: CDR1 SGHTA, CDR2 FQGNSA. With 0 bases removed from V and 7 bases from J, the gap between germline ends came to 13 bases. CDR3 DNA: TGTGCCAGCAGCTTAGCGGGTCGGGGGCAGAATGAGCAGTTCTTC. Amino acid sequence: CASSLAGRGQNEQFF.

This clonotype was observed a few times. The rearrangement links TRBV4-2 to TRBJ2-1, with 11 bases fitting TRBD2. Germline CDR1 is LGHNA and CDR2 is YNFKEQ. The CDR3 loop spans 16 amino acids. The V gene end was trimmed by 2 bases and the J gene end by 4 bases; junction bases not matched to a gene: 4. In nucleotides, the CDR3 is TGTGCCAGCAGCCAATCCGGGACTAGCGGTTACAATGAGCAGTTCTTC. Protein: CASSQSGTSGYNEQFF.

This clonotype was counted ten times or more. The genes are TRBV7-2 and TRBJ2-7; TRBD1 might be the D (6 bases). Germline-derived CDR1 and CDR2 are SGHTA and FQGNSA. Trimming cost V 5 bases and J 3 bases, with 17 bases left between them. CDR3 length: 15 residues. The CDR3 DNA reads TGTGCCAGCAGCCCCGAGGACAGCAGAGTCTACGAGCAGTACTTC. It encodes CASSPEDSRVYEQYF.

This sequence joins TRBV7-2 and TRBJ2-5, with D perhaps matching TRBD1 (5 bases). Per the germline V gene, CDR1 is SGHTA and CDR2 is FQGNSA. This CDR3 has 13 amino acids. The V gene lost 0 bases and the J gene lost 11 bases, with 13 bases spanning the gap. For the CDR3, the DNA is TGTGCCAGCAGCTTAGCTAGGGGTGACGGGCAGTACTTC. Protein product: CASSLARGDGQYF.

The chain combines TRBV15 with TRBJ1-4, with D possibly TRBD1 on 5 matching bases. This CDR3 is built from 16 residues. V lost 0 bases and J 8 bases, leaving 16 bases between the germline ends. Germline-derived CDR1 and CDR2 are LNHNV and YYDKDF (reference sequence). The DNA for the CDR3 is TGTGCCACCAGCAGAGATCCCACAGGAGGAAGGGAAAAACTGTTTTTT. Protein: CATSRDPTGGREKLFF.

The chain links TRBV2 to TRBJ2-3; a possible D gene is TRBD2 (6 bases). Germline V gives CDR1 SNHLY, CDR2 FYNNEI. The CDR3 length is 14 residues. V was shortened by 6 bases and J by 3 bases, with 13 bases between the two germline ends. CDR3 protein: CASSQGGWTDTQYF. CDR3 in DNA: TGTGCCAGCAGCCAGGGAGGTTGGACAGATACGCAGTATTTT.

This clonotype was seen many times. The rearrangement links TRBV28 to TRBJ2-5; TRBD2 agrees at 12 bases. CDR1 and CDR2 (germline): MDHEN, SYDVKM. The CDR3 spans 17 residues. V was clipped by 2 bases and J by 1 base; unmatched bases: 5. The CDR3 nucleotides are TGTGCCAGCAGTTTACTAGCGGGGGGGCCGCCCCAAGAGACCCAGTACTTC. Amino acid sequence: CASSLLAGGPPQETQYF.

This rearrangement joins TRBV20-1 to TRBJ2-5; TRBD2 might be the D (6 bases). Trimming took 0 bases from V and 6 from J, leaving 17 bases between them. This CDR3 is 15 amino acids long. The germline V gene encodes CDR1 DFQATT and CDR2 SNEGSKA (reference sequence). This CDR3 is CSARDAKGGAKTQYF. CDR3 in DNA: TGCAGTGCTAGAGATGCAAAGGGCGGGGCGAAGACCCAGTACTTC.

This clonotype was observed a few times. This chain links TRBV13 with TRBJ2-7; no clear D gene. The J call may be incorrect, as the DNA end agrees better with TRBJ2-5. The CDR3 is 12 amino acids. Germline lookup yields CDR1 PRHDT and CDR2 FYEKMQ (reference sequence). The CDR3 sequence is CASSSGRGTQYF. The DNA of the CDR3 is TGTGCCAGCAGCTCTGGCCGTGGGACCCAGTACTTC.

J is TRBJ2-1 and V is TRBV25-1, with TRBD2 as a possible D gene (6 bases). V was pared by 3 bases and J by 8 bases, with 11 bases between. Germline CDR1 reads MGHDK; CDR2 reads SYGVNS. The CDR3 is 13 residues long. CDR3 sequence (DNA): TGTGCCAGCAGTGATCCAGGGAGGCATGAGCAGTTCTTC. It codes for CASSDPGRHEQFF.

This clonotype was counted once. The chain carries TRBV24-1 and TRBJ2-5, with D perhaps being TRBD1 or TRBD2 (5 bases each). Trimming stripped 4 bases from V and 5 bases from J, with 19 bases between. CDR1 and CDR2 (germline): KGHDR, SFDVKD. The CDR3 length is 16 residues. CDR3 amino acids: CATSEAGTGLRETQYF. The CDR3, as DNA: TGTGCCACCAGTGAAGCCGGGACCGGGCTCAGGGAGACCCAGTACTTC.